A selection of T cell receptor beta chains follows, all from one sample in a study of shared clonotypes between healthy human individuals. Measured with immunoSEQ multiplex PCR; TCRdb has only the in-frame clones, and not every one. This sample has hundreds of thousands of clones, with 90% to 95% found just once. The sequenced material came from naive CD8+ T cells sorted from blood. Source of these receptors: a man aged 30 to 39 in good health. The CDR3 runs from the conserved cysteine through the conserved F or W. A D gene is named only where the DNA matches it firmly. Expanded clones get a size class; other rows say once, few or many, or leave the size out.

clone_size,j_call,v_call,d_call,cdr3_aa,cdr3_nt
NA,TRBJ2-7,TRBV28,TRBD1,CASSLAGTGFDEQYF,TGTGCCAGCAGTTTAGCAGGGACAGGGTTCGACGAGCAGTACTTC
NA,TRBJ1-5,TRBV27,TRBD1,CASSFTGDSNQPQHF,TGTGCCAGCAGCTTCACAGGGGATAGCAATCAGCCCCAGCATTTT
once,TRBJ2-7,TRBV28,NA,CASSLVREPYEQYF,TGTGCCAGCAGTTTAGTCAGGGAACCCTACGAGCAGTACTTC
NA,TRBJ2-1,TRBV27,NA,CASSFPNSYNEQFF,TGTGCCAGCAGTTTTCCCAACTCCTACAATGAGCAGTTCTTC
NA,TRBJ2-1,TRBV29-1,NA,CSVEGDSDEQFF,TGCAGCGTGGAGGGGGACTCCGATGAGCAGTTCTTC
NA,TRBJ2-1,TRBV27,NA,CASSLGFYNEQFF,TGTGCCAGCAGTTTAGGGTTCTACAATGAGCAGTTCTTC
once,TRBJ2-7,TRBV2,TRBD2,CASSERTSGFYEQYF,TGTGCCAGCAGTGAAAGGACTAGCGGCTTTTACGAGCAGTACTTC
NA,TRBJ1-1,TRBV27,TRBD1,CASSPGDRVTEAFF,TGTGCCAGCAGTCCGGGGGACAGGGTAACTGAAGCTTTCTTT
few,TRBJ1-4,TRBV9,NA,CASSGQDRLGEKLFF,TGTGCCAGCAGCGGACAAGACAGGCTCGGTGAAAAACTGTTTTTT
NA,TRBJ1-3,TRBV19,NA,CASSRDISSGNTIYF,TGTGCCAGTAGCCGCGACATATCCTCTGGAAACACCATATATTTT
once,TRBJ2-7,TRBV27,TRBD2,CASSSRLAGGPGEQYF,TGTGCCAGCAGTTCTCGACTAGCGGGAGGGCCAGGCGAGCAGTACTTC
once,TRBJ2-3,TRBV2,NA,CASTDPRANADTQYF,TGTGCCAGCACCGACCCTCGGGCCAACGCAGATACGCAGTATTTT
NA,TRBJ1-1,TRBV2,NA,CASRPGMNTEAFF,TGTGCCAGCAGACCGGGGATGAACACTGAAGCTTTCTTT
NA,TRBJ2-1,TRBV5-1,NA,CASSLTYAEQFF,TGCGCCAGCAGCTTAACTTACGCTGAGCAGTTCTTC